This passage covers 22 T cell receptor beta chains from one sample sequenced in a study of blood T cell repertoires in COVID-19 (TCRdb year 2020). Library creation used the immunoSEQ multiplex PCR assay. TCRdb carries this immuneACCESS record with in-frame sequences only. Its versions omit some clonotypes, under half of them owing to an unresolved V gene in the studies checked, with the rest unexplained. The sample table records 110,000 to 150,000 clones; around 91% of these occur just once. The ten largest clones add up to roughly 3% of the sample. The sample was peripheral blood. The receptors derive from a woman in her fifties or sixties with active COVID-19.

The CDR3 sequence: CASSPRGQASGNTIYF. The CDR3 region has the DNA TGTGCCAGCAGCCCCAGGGGACAGGCCTCTGGAAACACCATATATTTT. The V call is TRBV9, the J call TRBJ1-3; 8 bases align to TRBD1. V lost 4 bases, J lost 0 bases, and 6 bases stayed unmatched. The CDR3 contains 16 residues. Germline CDR1 SGDLS, CDR2 YYNGEE.

The chain has TRBV7-3 and TRBJ2-2, with D perhaps TRBD2 (6 bases). Trimming stripped 5 bases from V and 0 bases from J, with 10 bases between. There are 15 residues in the CDR3. Germline V gives CDR1 SGHTA, CDR2 FQGTGA. The CDR3: CASSRDSANTGELFF. CDR3 bases: TGTGCCAGCAGCCGGGACTCCGCGAACACCGGGGAGCTGTTTTTT.

The chain joins TRBV7-2 to TRBJ2-3; no firm D call. This CDR3 is built from 14 residues. Germline lookup yields CDR1 SGHTA and CDR2 FQGNSA. Trimming pared 4 bases from V and 4 bases from J, leaving 12 bases between. CDR3 sequence reads: CASSSQLAADTQYF. The CDR3 DNA reads as TGTGCCAGCAGCTCTCAGTTAGCCGCAGATACGCAGTATTTT.

This clone appeared a single time. Here the CDR3 reads CASSYRTGLNYGYTF. CDR3 DNA sequence: TGTGCCAGCAGTTACCGGACAGGACTTAACTATGGCTACACCTTC. V gene TRBV28 combines with J gene TRBJ1-2; 7 bases agree with TRBD1. Germline CDR1 and CDR2: MDHEN and SYDVKM. Unmatched junction bases numbered 6, after V lost 4 bases and J lost 1 base. The CDR3 totals 15 residues.

CDR3 sequence (DNA): TGCAGTGCTAGTGCAGGGAACTATGGCTACACCTTC. Protein: CSASAGNYGYTF. The V call is TRBV20-1, the J call TRBJ1-2; D may be TRBD1 (5 bases). The CDR3 spans 12 residues. Trimming took off 3 bases at V and 2 bases at J, with 7 bases between the two ends. The germline gives CDR1 DFQATT, CDR2 SNEGSKA (reference sequence).

This clone was counted once. The V gene is TRBV5-6, the J gene TRBJ1-1; D ambiguous. Germline V lookup: CDR1 SGHDT, CDR2 YYEEEE. This CDR3 has 13 residues. Trimming took 3 bases from V and 0 from J, leaving 6 bases between them. The CDR3 sequence: CASSWALNTEAFF. CDR3 nucleotide sequence: TGTGCCAGCAGCTGGGCCCTGAACACTGAAGCTTTCTTT.

The chain links TRBV7-3 to TRBJ2-1, with D unresolved. V gave up 0 bases and J gave up 2 bases, with 8 bases separating them. This CDR3 is built from 15 residues. Germline V lookup: CDR1 SGHTA, CDR2 FQGTGA. The DNA of the CDR3 is TGTGCCAGCAGCTTAACGTTGGCAGCCTACAATGAGCAGTTCTTC. Its protein is CASSLTLAAYNEQFF.

The chain employs TRBV12-3 or TRBV12-4 and TRBJ1-5; no clear D. With 2 bases removed from V and 4 bases from J, the gap between germline ends came to 6 bases. This CDR3 is 13 amino acids long. CDR3 protein: CASSLSQNQPQHF. CDR3 in DNA: TGTGCCAGCAGTTTATCCCAAAATCAGCCCCAGCATTTT.

V gene TRBV2 combines with J gene TRBJ2-5; TRBD1 matches at 7 bases. J gave up 9 bases and V 5 bases, and 3 bases lay outside the gene matches. CDR3 length equals 11 residues. The germline CDR1 and CDR2 sequences are SNHLY and FYNNEI. CDR3 nucleotide sequence: TGTGCCAGCAGTCCGGGGACAGCCCAGTACTTC. It encodes CASSPGTAQYF. Using reference TRBV2 and TRBJ2-5 for the parts outside the CDR3, the full variable domain is EPEVTQTPSHQVTQMGQEVILRCVPISNHLYFYWYRQILGQKVEFLVSFYNNEISEKSEIFDDQFSVERPDGSNFTLKIRSTKLEDSAMYFCASSPGTAQYFGPGTRLLVL.

The genes are TRBV24-1 and TRBJ2-5; D is perhaps TRBD2 (5 bases). V lost 3 bases, J lost 7 bases, and 17 bases lay in between. Germline CDR1 KGHDR, CDR2 SFDVKD. The CDR3 covers 15 residues. CDR3 nucleotides: TGTGCCACCAGTGATCCCAACCCCCCTGAGGGGACCCAGTACTTC. Translating it yields CATSDPNPPEGTQYF.

The gene calls are TRBV4-3 and TRBJ1-3; no clear D gene. CDR3 length equals 17 residues. The V end was cut by 0 bases, the J end by 0 bases, with 12 bases between. Per germline, CDR1 LGHNA and CDR2 YSLEER. The CDR3 region has the DNA TGCGCCAGCAGCCAAGACCCTAACAGACGCTCTGGAAACACCATATATTTT. As protein: CASSQDPNRRSGNTIYF.

V gene TRBV6-6 combines with J gene TRBJ2-6; weak D call: TRBD2 (5 bases). This CDR3 spans 13 amino acids. Germline loops: CDR1 MNHNY, CDR2 SVGAGI (reference sequence). The V and J ends lost 6 bases and 2 bases respectively, with 5 bases between them. The CDR3 DNA reads as TGTGCCAGCAGCGGGGCTGGGGCCAACGTCCTGACTTTC. This gives the protein CASSGAGANVLTF.

The chain recombines TRBV5-1 with TRBJ1-4; the match to TRBD1 covers 9 bases. Trimming cost V 4 bases and J 0 bases; bases outside gene matches: 10. Germline V CDR1 and CDR2: SGHRS, YFSETQ. The CDR3 is 18 residues long. The CDR3 DNA reads as TGCGCCAGCAGCCTGAACCCGACAGGGGGTGCAACTAATGAAAAACTGTTTTTT. The encoded protein is CASSLNPTGGATNEKLFF. Filled out from reference TRBV5-1 and TRBJ1-4, the complete variable domain reads KAGVTQTPRYLIKTRGQQVTLSCSPISGHRSVSWYQQTPGQGLQFLFEYFSETQRNKGNFPGRFSGRQFSNSRSEMNVSTLELGDSALYLCASSLNPTGGATNEKLFFGSGTQLSVL.

The CDR3 sequence is CASSQYREGGYTF. Written as DNA, the CDR3 is TGTGCCAGCAGCCAATACAGGGAAGGTGGCTACACCTTC. This sequence joins TRBV3-1 (or the pseudogene TRBV3-2) and TRBJ1-2, with D possibly TRBD1 on 6 matching bases. The length of the CDR3 is 13 residues. CDR1 and CDR2 from the germline V gene are LGHDT and YNNKEL (reference sequence). V dropped 2 bases and J dropped 7 bases, with 11 bases sitting between them.

CDR3 sequence reads: CASSRAGGRDNEQFF. Written as DNA, the CDR3 is TGTGCCAGCAGCCGGGCAGGGGGCCGAGACAATGAGCAGTTCTTC. The V and J genes are TRBV7-3 and TRBJ2-1; 8 bases are a match to TRBD1. This CDR3 has 15 amino acids. Germline V lookup: CDR1 SGHTA, CDR2 FQGTGA. Trimming at V came to 5 bases and at J to 5 bases, leaving 8 bases not matched to a gene.

The chain employs TRBV6-5 and TRBJ2-3; 8 bases align to TRBD2. In germline, CDR1 is MNHEY, CDR2 SVGAGI. The CDR3 has 15 amino acids. V shed 8 bases and J 6 bases; nucleotides not matched to a gene: 13. The CDR3 is CASGRWAGGPDTQYF. CDR3 bases: TGTGCCAGCGGCCGTTGGGCGGGGGGACCGGATACGCAGTATTTT.

This rearrangement joins TRBV19 to TRBJ2-3, with TRBD2 identical over 11 bases. This CDR3 comprises 15 residues. Trimming removed 6 bases from V and 7 bases from J; junction bases left unmatched: 9. Per germline, CDR1 LNHDA and CDR2 SQIVND (reference sequence). CDR3 loop: CASSPTSGIAYTQYF. CDR3 bases: TGTGCCAGTAGCCCGACTAGCGGGATTGCATATACGCAGTATTTT. Using reference TRBV19 and TRBJ2-3 for the parts outside the CDR3, the full variable domain is DGGITQSPKYLFRKEGQNVTLSCEQNLNHDAMYWYRQDPGQGLRLIYYSQIVNDFQKGDIAEGYSVSREKKESFPLTVTSAQKNPTAFYLCASSPTSGIAYTQYFGPGTRLTVL.

The chain combines TRBV7-2 with TRBJ2-2; D not resolved. V lost 3 bases, J lost 6 bases, and 14 bases lay in between. CDR3 length: 15 amino acids. Germline CDR1 is SGHTA and CDR2 is FQGNSA. The CDR3 loop is CASSLVSRSAGELFF. The CDR3 DNA reads TGTGCCAGCAGCTTGGTTTCTAGATCGGCCGGGGAGCTGTTTTTT.

The gene calls are TRBV18 and TRBJ2-7, with D possibly TRBD2 on 6 matching bases. Germline values: CDR1 KGHSH, CDR2 LQKENI. The CDR3 spans 15 residues. V was trimmed by 2 bases and J by 2 bases, leaving 13 bases between them. The CDR3 here is CASSPSFGSAYEQYF. The CDR3 DNA reads as TGTGCCAGCTCACCATCCTTCGGGAGTGCCTACGAGCAGTACTTC.

The V call is TRBV7-2, the J call TRBJ2-5; possibly TRBD1 for D (6 bases). Trimming cost V 5 bases and J 1 base, with 11 bases left between them. The CDR3 consists of 14 residues. Germline V gene sequence: CDR1 SGHTA, CDR2 FQGNSA. The CDR3, as DNA: TGTGCCAGCAGCCAACAGGGCAGCCAAGAGACCCAGTACTTC. This translates into CASSQQGSQETQYF.

J is TRBJ2-1 and V is TRBV11-3; TRBD2 is a possible D gene (6 bases). V was cut by 1 base and J by 7 bases, with 8 bases left in between. CDR1 is SGHNT, CDR2 YENEEA, per germline. The CDR3 is 13 amino acids. CDR3 region: CASSLVGGNEQFF. In nucleotides, the CDR3 is TGTGCCAGCAGCTTAGTGGGAGGAAATGAGCAGTTCTTC.

This sequence joins TRBV5-6 and TRBJ1-4; no definite D call. This CDR3 spans 15 amino acids. Germline V gene lookup returns CDR1 SGHDT and CDR2 YYEEEE. The V end lost 3 bases, the J end lost 6 bases, and 15 bases lay between the germline ends. CDR3 nucleotide sequence: TGTGCCAGCAGCTCTGATCTAACGGGGTATGAAAAACTGTTTTTT. Its protein is CASSSDLTGYEKLFF.